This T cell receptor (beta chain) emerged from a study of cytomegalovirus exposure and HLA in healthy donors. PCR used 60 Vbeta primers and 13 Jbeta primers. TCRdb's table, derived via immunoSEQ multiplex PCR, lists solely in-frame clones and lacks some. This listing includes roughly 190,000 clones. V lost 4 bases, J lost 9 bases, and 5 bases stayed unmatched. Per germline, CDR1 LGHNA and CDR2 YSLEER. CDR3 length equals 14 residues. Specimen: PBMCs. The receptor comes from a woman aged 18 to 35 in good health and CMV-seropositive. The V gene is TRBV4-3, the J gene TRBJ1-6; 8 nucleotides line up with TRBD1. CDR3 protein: CASSPGQGGSPLHF. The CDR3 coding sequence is TGCGCCAGCAGCCCCGGACAGGGAGGTTCACCCCTCCACTTT.